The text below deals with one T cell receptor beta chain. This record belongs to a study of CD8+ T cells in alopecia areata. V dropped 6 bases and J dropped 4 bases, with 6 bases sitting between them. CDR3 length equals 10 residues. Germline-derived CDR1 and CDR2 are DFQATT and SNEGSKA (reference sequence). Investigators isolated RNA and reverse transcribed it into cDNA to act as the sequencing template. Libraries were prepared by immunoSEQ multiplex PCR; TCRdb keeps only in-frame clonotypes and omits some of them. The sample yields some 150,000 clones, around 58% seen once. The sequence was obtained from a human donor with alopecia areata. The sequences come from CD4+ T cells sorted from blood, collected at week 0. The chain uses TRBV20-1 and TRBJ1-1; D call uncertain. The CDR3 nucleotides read TGCAGTGCAGAGGGCACTGAAGCTTTCTTT. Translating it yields CSAEGTEAFF.